The clone carrying this T cell receptor (beta chain) was counted a few times. Recruitment covered over 20 US areas and drew participants whose ages spanned about 18 to 95 years. This sample was included in a study of blood T cell repertoires in COVID-19. Study-wide context: Both acute and convalescent COVID-19 samples were obtained from the United States, Italy and Spain.

Produced via immunoSEQ multiplex PCR; TCRdb's table is partial and in-frame only. The sample yields about 220,000 clones, 82% seen once. Looked up from germline, CDR1 is SGHVS and CDR2 is FNYEAQ. V lost 0 bases, J lost 5 bases, and 20 bases lay in between. This CDR3 comprises 17 residues. The chain joins TRBV7-6 to TRBJ2-7; possibly TRBD1 for D (5 bases). The sequence derives from a woman in her fifties or sixties who had recovered from COVID-19. Specimen: PBMCs or T cells enriched from blood (not recorded which). Here the CDR3 reads CASSLADMGRVVHEQYF. The CDR3 DNA is TGTGCCAGCAGCTTAGCGGATATGGGCAGGGTAGTACACGAGCAGTACTTC. Full variable domain (missing parts from reference TRBV7-6 and TRBJ2-7): GAGVSQSPRYKVTKRGQDVALRCDPISGHVSLYWYRQALGQGPEFLTYFNYEAQQDKSGLPNDRFSAERPEGSISTLTIQRTEQRDSAMYRCASSLADMGRVVHEQYFGPGTRLTVT.